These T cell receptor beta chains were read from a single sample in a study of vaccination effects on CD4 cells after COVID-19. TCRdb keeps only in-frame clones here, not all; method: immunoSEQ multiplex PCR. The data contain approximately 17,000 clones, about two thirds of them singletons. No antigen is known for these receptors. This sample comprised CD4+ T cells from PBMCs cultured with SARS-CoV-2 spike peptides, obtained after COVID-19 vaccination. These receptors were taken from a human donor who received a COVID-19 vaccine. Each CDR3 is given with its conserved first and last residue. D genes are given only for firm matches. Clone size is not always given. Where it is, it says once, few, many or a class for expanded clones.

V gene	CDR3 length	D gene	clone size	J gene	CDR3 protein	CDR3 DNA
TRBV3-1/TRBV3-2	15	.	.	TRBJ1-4	CASSLGGVPNEKLFF	TGTGCCAGCAGCCTTGGTGGGGTCCCTAATGAAAAACTGTTTTTT
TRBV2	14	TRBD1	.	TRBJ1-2	CASSEGNRGHGYTF	TGTGCCAGCAGTGAGGGGAACAGGGGTCATGGCTACACCTTC
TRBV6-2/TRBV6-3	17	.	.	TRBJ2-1	CASSYTNRLSSYNEQFF	TGTGCCAGCAGTTACACAAACAGGTTAAGCTCCTACAATGAGCAGTTCTTC
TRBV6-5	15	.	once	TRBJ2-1	CATKGLKAQIDEQFF	TGTGCCACAAAGGGCCTCAAGGCCCAAATAGATGAGCAGTTCTTC
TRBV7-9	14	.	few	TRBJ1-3	CASSFSGGGNTIYF	TGTGCCAGCAGCTTCTCGGGGGGGGGAAACACCATATATTTT
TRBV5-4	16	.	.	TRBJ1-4	CASSLGGRETNEKLFF	TGTGCCAGCAGCTTGGGGGGTCGAGAAACTAATGAAAAACTGTTTTTT
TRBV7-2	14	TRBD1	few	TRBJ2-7	CASSPRDRAWEQYF	TGTGCCAGCAGCCCCCGGGACAGGGCTTGGGAGCAGTACTTC
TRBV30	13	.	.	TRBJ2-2	CAWSKVWRGELFF	TGTGCCTGGAGTAAGGTTTGGAGGGGGGAGCTGTTTTTT
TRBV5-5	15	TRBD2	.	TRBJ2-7	CASSSGTSGINEQYF	TGTGCCAGCAGCTCCGGGACTAGCGGGATCAACGAGCAGTACTTC
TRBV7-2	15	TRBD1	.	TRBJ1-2	CASRPRGTDPYGYTF	TGTGCCAGCAGGCCCCGAGGGACAGATCCTTATGGCTACACCTTC
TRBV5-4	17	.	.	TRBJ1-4	CASSLGRVKATNEKLFF	TGTGCCAGCAGCTTGGGTAGGGTAAAAGCAACTAATGAAAAACTGTTTTTT
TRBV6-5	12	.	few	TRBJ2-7	CASTRNAYEQYF	TGTGCCAGCACCAGGAACGCCTACGAGCAGTACTTC
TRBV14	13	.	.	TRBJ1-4	CASSQVSSEKLFF	TGTGCCAGCAGCCAGGTTTCCAGCGAAAAACTGTTTTTT
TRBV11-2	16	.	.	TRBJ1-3	CASSSVTPFSGNTIYF	TGTGCCAGCAGCTCGGTGACGCCTTTCTCTGGAAACACCATATATTTT
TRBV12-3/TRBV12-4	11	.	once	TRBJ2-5	CASSLAETQYF	TGTGCCAGCAGTTTGGCCGAGACCCAGTACTTC
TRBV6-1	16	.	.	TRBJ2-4	CASSEFLRGTSDIQYF	TGTGCCAGCAGTGAATTCTTAAGGGGGACGTCGGACATTCAGTACTTC
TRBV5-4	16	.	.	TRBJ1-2	CASSLGWGRSNYGYTF	TGTGCCAGCAGCTTGGGTTGGGGGCGTTCTAACTATGGCTACACCTTC
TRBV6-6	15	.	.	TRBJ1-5	CASSYSIGGRQPQHF	TGTGCCAGCAGTTACTCAATAGGCGGGCGTCAGCCCCAGCATTTT
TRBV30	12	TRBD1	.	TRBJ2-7	CAGRQGSLEQYF	TGTGCCGGCCGACAGGGGTCCCTCGAGCAGTACTTC
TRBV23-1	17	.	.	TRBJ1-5	CASSQSRRGYSNQPQHF	TGCGCCAGCAGTCAATCGAGGAGGGGTTATAGCAATCAGCCCCAGCATTTT
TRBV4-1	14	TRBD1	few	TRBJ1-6	CASSSRQGNSPLHF	TGCGCCAGCAGCTCTCGACAGGGGAATTCACCCCTCCACTTT
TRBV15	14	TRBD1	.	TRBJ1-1	CATSIGTGNTEAFF	TGTGCCACCAGCATCGGGACAGGGAACACTGAAGCTTTCTTT
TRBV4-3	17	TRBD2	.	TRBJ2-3	CASSQGGGTSAPDTQYF	TGCGCCAGCAGCCAAGGGGGTGGGACTAGCGCCCCAGATACGCAGTATTTT
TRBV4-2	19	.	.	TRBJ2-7	CASSQVRPTGQGLIYEQYF	TGTGCCAGCAGCCAAGTACGACCCACTGGGCAGGGCCTAATCTACGAGCAGTACTTC
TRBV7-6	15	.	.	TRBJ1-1	CASSFSDSPNTEAFF	TGTGCCAGCAGCTTTTCGGACAGCCCGAACACTGAAGCTTTCTTT
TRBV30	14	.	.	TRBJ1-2	CAWSVPPTNYGYTF	TGTGCCTGGAGTGTACCCCCCACCAACTATGGCTACACCTTC
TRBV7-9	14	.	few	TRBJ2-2	CASSSGPGAGELFF	TGTGCCAGCAGCTCCGGGCCCGGGGCCGGGGAGCTGTTTTTT
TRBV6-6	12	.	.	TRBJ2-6	CASSPGANVLTF	TGTGCCAGCAGCCCTGGGGCCAACGTCCTGACTTTC
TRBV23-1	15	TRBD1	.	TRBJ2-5	CASSPEGQFQETQYF	TGCGCCAGCAGTCCAGAGGGACAGTTCCAAGAGACCCAGTACTTC
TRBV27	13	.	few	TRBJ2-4	CASSPGLQNIQYF	TGTGCCAGCAGTCCGGGACTTCAAAACATTCAGTACTTC
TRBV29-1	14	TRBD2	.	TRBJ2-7	CSVGLAAFSYEQYF	TGCAGCGTCGGACTAGCGGCCTTCTCCTACGAGCAGTACTTC
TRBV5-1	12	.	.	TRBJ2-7	CASSVGPYEQYF	TGCGCCAGCAGCGTGGGACCCTACGAGCAGTACTTC
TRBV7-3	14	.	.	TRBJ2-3	CASSLRGAADTQYF	TGTGCCAGCAGCCTCAGGGGAGCGGCAGATACGCAGTATTTT
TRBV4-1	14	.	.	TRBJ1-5	CASSQGTGGALQHF	TGCGCCAGCAGCCAAGGAACGGGAGGGGCCTTACAGCATTTT
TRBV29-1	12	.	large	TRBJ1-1	CSVSWGGAETFF	TGCAGCGTTTCCTGGGGGGGGGCAGAGACTTTCTTT
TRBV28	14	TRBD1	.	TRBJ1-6	CASIAGTVSQALHF	TGTGCCAGCATCGCCGGGACAGTCTCTCAGGCCCTCCACTTT
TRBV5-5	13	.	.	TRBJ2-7	CASSLKDGYEQYF	TGTGCCAGCAGCTTGAAGGACGGCTACGAGCAGTACTTC
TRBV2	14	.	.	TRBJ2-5	CASSVGRGWETQYF	TGTGCCAGCAGTGTTGGCAGGGGTTGGGAGACCCAGTACTTC
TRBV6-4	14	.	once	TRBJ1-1	CASSPAGTSTEAFF	TGTGCCAGCAGTCCTGCCGGTACGAGTACTGAAGCTTTCTTT
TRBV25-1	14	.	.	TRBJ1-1	CASSGRGKNTEAFF	TGTGCCAGCAGTGGGAGGGGCAAGAACACTGAAGCTTTCTTT
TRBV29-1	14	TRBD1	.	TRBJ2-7	CSVRPGQGAWEQYF	TGCAGCGTTCGCCCGGGACAGGGGGCTTGGGAGCAGTACTTC
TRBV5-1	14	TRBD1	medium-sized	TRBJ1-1	CASSDGTGGTEAFF	TGCGCCAGCAGCGACGGGACAGGGGGCACTGAAGCTTTCTTT
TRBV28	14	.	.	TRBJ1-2	CASSYFDRVYGYTF	TGTGCCAGCAGTTACTTCGACAGAGTCTATGGCTACACCTTC
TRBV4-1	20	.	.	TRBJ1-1	CASSQDAIESRGRRNTEAFF	TGCGCCAGCAGCCAAGATGCAATTGAGAGCAGGGGCCGGAGGAACACTGAAGCTTTCTTT
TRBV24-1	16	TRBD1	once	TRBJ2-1	CATSDGTGGIVNEQFF	TGTGCCACCAGTGATGGGACAGGGGGAATAGTAAATGAGCAGTTCTTC
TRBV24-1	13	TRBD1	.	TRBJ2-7	CATSDLPGQGQYF	TGTGCCACCAGTGATTTGCCGGGACAGGGGCAGTACTTC
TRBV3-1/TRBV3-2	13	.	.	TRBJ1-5	CASSQGRNQPQHF	TGTGCCAGCAGCCAGGGTAGGAATCAGCCCCAGCATTTT
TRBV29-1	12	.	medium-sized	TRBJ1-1	CSVISGPAEAFF	TGCAGCGTTATTTCAGGGCCGGCTGAAGCTTTCTTT
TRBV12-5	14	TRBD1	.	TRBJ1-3	CASGPGGSGNTIYF	TGTGCTAGTGGTCCAGGGGGGTCTGGAAACACCATATATTTT
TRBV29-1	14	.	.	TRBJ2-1	CSGGGKSSYNEQFF	TGCAGCGGGGGCGGAAAGAGCTCCTACAATGAGCAGTTCTTC